Given below is one T cell receptor beta chain in context. The CDR3 covers 14 residues. The V end was cut by 4 bases, the J end by 2 bases, with 9 bases between. Germline values: CDR1 SGHRS, CDR2 YFSETQ. The source of the sample is a study of shared clonotypes between healthy human individuals. Some clones are missing from TCRdb's copy, which holds only in-frame ones; the method was immunoSEQ multiplex PCR. The sample carries approximately 500,000 clones, less than 96% recorded once. The TCR originated in a young woman in good health. The material sequenced was naive CD4+ T cells sorted from blood. This sample's subset: CD45RA+ positively selected. This chain links TRBV5-1 with TRBJ2-2; D uncertain. The CDR3 protein is CASSASVNTGELFF. In DNA form, the CDR3 reads TGCGCCAGCAGCGCCAGCGTTAACACCGGGGAGCTGTTTTTT.